The 15 T cell receptor beta chains below come from one sample, sequenced in a study of TIL therapy for anti-PD-1-resistant metastatic lung cancer. Time point noted: pre-treatment sample, taken before nivolumab and TIL therapy. Sequencing used immunoSEQ v3. The assay was immunoSEQ multiplex PCR, and TCRdb's table has in-frame clones only and misses some. This table holds around 15,000 clones, less than 80% found once. Sample: blood, taken at baseline. The receptor set was obtained from a person between 25 and 79 years old with non-small cell lung cancer.

The chain recombines TRBV7-9 with TRBJ2-5; unclear D gene. V lost 6 bases, J lost 2 bases, and 7 bases lay in between. Germline assignment: CDR1 SEHNR and CDR2 FQNEAQ (reference sequence). This CDR3 contains 12 residues. CDR3 sequence reads: CASRESQETQYF. For the CDR3, the DNA is TGTGCCAGCAGGGAAAGTCAAGAGACCCAGTACTTC. The complete variable domain, with remaining parts taken from reference TRBV7-9 and TRBJ2-5, reads DTGVSQNPRHKITKRGQNVTFRCDPISEHNRLYWYRQTLGQGPEFLTYFQNEAQLEKSRLLSDRFSAERPKGSFSTLEIQRTEQGDSAMYLCASRESQETQYFGPGTRLLVL.

This chain links TRBV4-1 with TRBJ2-1, with TRBD1 matching over 7 bases. The germline CDR1 and CDR2 sequences are MGHRA and YSYEKL. This CDR3 comprises 17 residues. Unmatched junction bases numbered 16, after V lost 4 bases and J lost 7 bases. CDR3: CASSPDHSRTGRNEQFF. The CDR3 DNA is TGCGCCAGCAGCCCAGATCATTCCAGGACAGGTCGGAATGAGCAGTTCTTC.

The gene calls are TRBV7-8 and TRBJ2-7; D unresolved. The CDR3 spans 14 residues. Germline CDR1 is SGHVS and CDR2 is FQNEAQ. With 0 bases removed from V and 5 bases from J, the gap between germline ends came to 11 bases. The CDR3, as DNA: TGTGCCAGCAGCTTAGCGCGTGATGGGCACGAGCAGTACTTC. Translation: CASSLARDGHEQYF. Based on the CDR3 plus reference TRBV7-8 and TRBJ2-7, the full variable domain is GAGVSQSPRYKVAKRGQDVALRCDPISGHVSLFWYQQALGQGPEFLTYFQNEAQLDKSGLPSDRFFAERPEGSVSTLKIQRTQQEDSAVYLCASSLARDGHEQYFGPGTRLTVT.

The rearrangement links TRBV4-2 to TRBJ2-5, with 11 bases matching TRBD2. Germline V gives CDR1 LGHNA, CDR2 YNFKEQ. CDR3 length: 15 amino acids. V lost 4 bases, J lost 0 bases, and 1 base stayed unmatched. As DNA, the CDR3 is TGTGCCAGCAGCCCTAGCGGGGGGAACCAAGAGACCCAGTACTTC. Translated, it gives CASSPSGGNQETQYF.

This chain connects TRBV7-9 to TRBJ1-4; TRBD1 aligns across 7 bases. Trimming removed 4 bases from V and 5 bases from J; junction bases left unmatched: 13. The CDR3 contains 17 residues. CDR1 SEHNR and CDR2 FQNEAQ come from the germline V gene (reference sequence). The CDR3 is CASSSWTGGRANEKLFF. CDR3 DNA: TGTGCCAGCAGCTCCTGGACAGGCGGTCGAGCCAATGAAAAACTGTTTTTT.

This chain links TRBV2 with TRBJ2-1; D is possibly TRBD1 (5 bases). Trimming left V 3 bases short and J 8 bases short, with 20 bases between. This CDR3 has 16 amino acids. Per the germline V gene, CDR1 is SNHLY and CDR2 is FYNNEI. The CDR3 spells CASSDLGDLYLDEQFF. The DNA of the CDR3 is TGTGCCAGCAGTGATCTAGGGGATCTATACTTAGATGAGCAGTTCTTC. Looking up the rest from reference TRBV2 and TRBJ2-1 gives the full variable domain: EPEVTQTPSHQVTQMGQEVILRCVPISNHLYFYWYRQILGQKVEFLVSFYNNEISEKSEIFDDQFSVERPDGSNFTLKIRSTKLEDSAMYFCASSDLGDLYLDEQFFGPGTRLTVL.

The rearrangement joins TRBV18 to TRBJ2-1, with 8 bases fitting TRBD2. Germline V lookup: CDR1 KGHSH, CDR2 LQKENI. The ends lost 6 bases at V and 9 bases at J; junction bases unmatched: 10. The CDR3 is 14 residues long. CDR3 DNA sequence: TGTGCCAGCTCTCAAACTAGCGGCGGCGGTGAGCAGTTCTTC. Translating it yields CASSQTSGGGEQFF.

The chain joins TRBV6-5 to TRBJ2-5; 11 nucleotides match TRBD2. The length of the CDR3 is 15 residues. The trim removed 6 bases at V and 2 bases at J, leaving 5 bases unmatched. CDR1 MNHEY and CDR2 SVGAGI come from the germline V gene. CDR3 DNA sequence: TGTGCCAGCAGCCTACTAGCGGGGGATCAAGAGACCCAGTACTTC. Protein sequence: CASSLLAGDQETQYF.

The genes are TRBV30 and TRBJ2-5; the D is unclear. The CDR3 contains 12 residues. Trimming removed 3 bases at V and 11 bases at J, with 16 bases between. From germline, CDR1 is GTSNPN and CDR2 SVGIG (reference sequence). The CDR3 spells CAWSPALGVQYF. CDR3 sequence (DNA): TGTGCCTGGAGCCCGGCTTTGGGTGTGCAGTACTTC.

The CDR3 reads CASSLDRGRVYGYTF. As DNA, the CDR3 is TGCGCCAGCAGCTTGGATAGGGGGCGGGTCTATGGCTACACCTTC. The rearrangement uses TRBV5-1 and TRBJ1-2, with 7 bases fitting TRBD1. Germline loops: CDR1 SGHRS, CDR2 YFSETQ. CDR3 length: 15 residues. After removal of 0 bases from V and 4 bases from J, the junction contained 6 bases not matched to a gene.

This chain uses TRBV29-1 with TRBJ1-2; TRBD1 might be the D (6 bases). CDR3 length: 14 amino acids. V gave up 2 bases and J gave up 7 bases, with 17 bases separating them. Germline V lookup: CDR1 SQVTM, CDR2 ANQGSEA. The CDR3 reads CSVEFLDRVVGYTF. CDR3 sequence (DNA): TGCAGCGTTGAATTTTTGGACAGAGTGGTTGGCTACACCTTC. Filled out from reference TRBV29-1 and TRBJ1-2, the complete variable domain reads SAVISQKPSRDICQRGTSLTIQCQVDSQVTMMFWYRQQPGQSLTLIATANQGSEATYESGFVIDKFPISRPNLTFSTLTVSNMSPEDSSIYLCSVEFLDRVVGYTFGSGTRLTVV.

Only one count was recorded for this clone. The V call is TRBV7-9, the J call TRBJ2-3, with D possibly being TRBD1 (6 bases). Per the germline V gene, CDR1 is SEHNR and CDR2 is FQNEAQ (reference sequence). The CDR3 length is 15 residues. V was trimmed by 5 bases and J by 4 bases, leaving 16 bases between them. CDR3 sequence: CASSRGQGGPDTQYF. The CDR3 region has the DNA TGTGCCAGCAGCCGGGGACAAGGTGGCCCAGATACGCAGTATTTT.

The rearrangement links TRBV7-6 to TRBJ2-1; 12 nucleotides match TRBD2. The CDR3 consists of 15 residues. J lost 9 bases, V lost 5 bases, and 8 bases had no gene match. Germline lookup yields CDR1 SGHVS and CDR2 FNYEAQ. The CDR3: CASSPPSGGAVEQFF. The CDR3 coding sequence is TGTGCCAGCAGCCCTCCTAGCGGGGGGGCGGTTGAGCAGTTCTTC.

This clone is medium-sized (0.01 to 0.1%) within its sample. This sequence joins TRBV5-5 and TRBJ1-5, with D unclear. The V gene lost 4 bases and the J gene lost 2 bases, with 13 bases spanning the gap. This CDR3 contains 15 residues. The V gene's germline CDR1 is SGHKS and CDR2 YYEKEE (reference sequence). The CDR3 reads CASSTWGEGNQPQHF. The CDR3 DNA sequence: TGTGCCAGCAGCACCTGGGGAGAAGGCAATCAGCCCCAGCATTTT.

The chain employs TRBV5-4 and TRBJ2-7, with 7 nucleotides matching TRBD1. V lost 4 bases and J lost 1; bases outside the gene matches: 11. The germline V gene has CDR1 SGHNT and CDR2 YYREEE (reference sequence). The CDR3 length is 16 residues. CDR3 coding DNA: TGTGCCAGCAGCCAAGCTTATCGGACAGGTTCCTACGAGCAGTACTTC. Amino acid sequence: CASSQAYRTGSYEQYF. Looking up the rest from reference TRBV5-4 and TRBJ2-7 gives the full variable domain: ETGVTQSPTHLIKTRGQQVTLRCSSQSGHNTVSWYQQALGQGPQFIFQYYREEENGRGNFPPRFSGLQFPNYSSELNVNALELDDSALYLCASSQAYRTGSYEQYFGPGTRLTVT.